The 22 T cell receptor beta chains below were found in one sample sequenced in a study of blood T cell repertoires in COVID-19. Generated by immunoSEQ multiplex PCR, the TCRdb table keeps only in-frame clones and is missing some. The sample lists some 97,000 clones, almost 90% seen once, with about 5% in the top ten. Sequencing input: peripheral blood. The receptors were sampled from a human donor in a cohort sampled during active COVID-19.

The rearrangement uses TRBV30 and TRBJ2-7; 7 bases are shared with TRBD1. Germline V gene data show CDR1 as GTSNPN and CDR2 as SVGIG (reference sequence). Germline trimming cut 2 bases from V and 1 base from J; bases unmatched to any gene: 5. The CDR3 length is 14 residues. CDR3 sequence reads: CAWSQGVPSYEQYF. DNA of the CDR3: TGTGCCTGGAGTCAGGGGGTCCCTTCCTACGAGCAGTACTTC.

The chain combines TRBV9 with TRBJ1-2, with 7 positions matching TRBD1. Per germline, CDR1 SGDLS and CDR2 YYNGEE. CDR3 size: 14 residues. With V trimmed by 4 bases and J by 2 bases, 5 bases remained unmatched. The CDR3 reads CASSRGQENYGYTF. Here the CDR3 DNA reads TGTGCCAGCAGCAGGGGGCAAGAAAACTATGGCTACACCTTC.

This sequence joins TRBV25-1 and TRBJ1-1; D gene uncertain. Germline lookup yields CDR1 MGHDK and CDR2 SYGVNS. The V end was cut by 0 bases, the J end by 1 base, with 9 bases between. This CDR3 is built from 15 residues. CDR3 coding DNA: TGTGCCAGCAGTGAATATCGGGGAGGGAACACTGAAGCTTTCTTT. It translates to CASSEYRGGNTEAFF. Based on the CDR3 plus reference TRBV25-1 and TRBJ1-1, the full variable domain is EADIYQTPRYLVIGTGKKITLECSQTMGHDKMYWYQQDPGMELHLIHYSYGVNSTEKGDLSSESTVSRIRTEHFPLTLESARPSHTSQYLCASSEYRGGNTEAFFGQGTRLTVV.

J is TRBJ1-5 and V is TRBV3-1 (or the pseudogene TRBV3-2); 7 nucleotides align to TRBD1. Trimming cost V 2 bases and J 2 bases; bases outside gene matches: 6. The CDR3 spans 16 residues. Germline assignment: CDR1 LGHDT and CDR2 YNNKEL (reference sequence). The CDR3 region is CASSQRSRGGNQPQHF. The CDR3 bases are TGTGCCAGCAGCCAAAGATCCAGGGGGGGCAATCAGCCCCAGCATTTT.

This rearrangement joins TRBV4-1 to TRBJ2-1; TRBD2 matches 12 bases. The CDR3 covers 18 residues. Germline V gene data show CDR1 as MGHRA and CDR2 as YSYEKL. Trimming at V came to 0 bases and at J to 3 bases, leaving 6 bases not matched to a gene. CDR3 DNA: TGCGCCAGCAGCCAAGATGTGGGACTAGCGGGCATCTACAATGAGCAGTTCTTC. As protein: CASSQDVGLAGIYNEQFF.

V usage is TRBV7-8 and J usage is TRBJ1-4; 7 nucleotides line up with TRBD1. V lost 5 bases, J lost 2 bases, and 17 bases stayed unmatched. This CDR3 region has 19 residues. CDR1 is SGHVS and CDR2 is FQNEAQ in the germline V gene. CDR3 nucleotide sequence: TGTGCCAGCAGCGTAGACGGGCAGGGGGTACGAAATACTAATGAAAAACTGTTTTTT. It encodes CASSVDGQGVRNTNEKLFF.

The CDR3, as DNA: TGTGCCAGCAGCTTAGAGAGCGGGACAGGGAATCCGTTCTTC. This encodes CASSLESGTGNPFF. The chain carries TRBV11-3 and TRBJ2-1; TRBD1 agrees at 9 bases. The CDR3 contains 14 residues. V lost 0 bases to trimming and J lost 15 bases; unmatched junction nucleotides: 9. Germline assignment: CDR1 SGHNT and CDR2 YENEEA.

The chain employs TRBV27 and TRBJ1-2; D remains unclear. Germline V gene lookup returns CDR1 MNHEY and CDR2 SMNVEV (reference sequence). This CDR3 has 17 amino acids. Trimming pared 5 bases from V and 5 bases from J, leaving 24 bases between. CDR3 in amino acids: CASSPQVSGLYWYGYTF. CDR3 in DNA: TGTGCCAGCAGTCCTCAAGTTTCAGGCCTGTATTGGTATGGCTACACCTTC.

The chain carries TRBV2 and TRBJ2-1; 7 positions agree with TRBD1. The CDR3 is 13 residues long. V shed 6 bases, J shed 9 bases, and the junction held 8 bases outside the gene matches. Germline V gives CDR1 SNHLY, CDR2 FYNNEI. CDR3 sequence reads: CASRLIQGSEQFF. The CDR3 nucleotides are TGTGCCAGCAGACTGATACAGGGGAGTGAGCAGTTCTTC.

V usage is TRBV18 and J usage is TRBJ2-3; the match to TRBD2 covers 9 bases. The CDR3 extends over 17 amino acids. Per the germline V gene, CDR1 is KGHSH and CDR2 is LQKENI. V gave up 3 bases and J gave up 1 base; unmatched junction bases: 8. The CDR3 DNA reads TGTGCCAGCTCACCCCGAGTAGCGGGAGCAGGCACAGATACGCAGTATTTT. Its translation: CASSPRVAGAGTDTQYF.

In this sample, this clone turned up once. This chain uses TRBV5-6 with TRBJ2-1; the match to TRBD2 covers 7 bases. The trim removed 2 bases at V and 4 bases at J, leaving 3 bases unmatched. The CDR3 is made up of 14 amino acids. Germline V CDR1 and CDR2: SGHDT, YYEEEE. For the CDR3, the DNA is TGTGCCAGCAGCTTCGGCGGGAGATACAATGAGCAGTTCTTC. Translating it yields CASSFGGRYNEQFF. Together with reference TRBV5-6 and TRBJ2-1, the CDR3 gives the full variable domain: DAGVTQSPTHLIKTRGQQVTLRCSPKSGHDTVSWYQQALGQGPQFIFQYYEEEERQRGNFPDRFSGHQFPNYSSELNVNALLLGDSALYLCASSFGGRYNEQFFGPGTRLTVL.

The rearrangement joins TRBV5-6 to TRBJ2-1, with D perhaps matching TRBD2 (5 bases). Germline CDR1 SGHDT, CDR2 YYEEEE. This CDR3 comprises 12 residues. Trimming took off 0 bases at V and 10 bases at J, with 8 bases between the two ends. Here the CDR3 reads CASSLASGEQFF. As DNA, the CDR3 is TGTGCCAGCAGCTTGGCGAGCGGAGAGCAGTTCTTC.

The genes are TRBV28 and TRBJ1-2; D not certain. In germline, CDR1 is MDHEN, CDR2 SYDVKM. This CDR3 has 11 amino acids. The V end was cut by 9 bases, the J end by 2 bases, with 7 bases between. The CDR3: CASSSNYGYTF. In DNA, the CDR3 is TGTGCCAGTTCGTCGAACTATGGCTACACCTTC.

The rearrangement links TRBV27 to TRBJ1-4; no firm D call. This CDR3 comprises 14 residues. Germline loops: CDR1 MNHEY, CDR2 SMNVEV (reference sequence). Trimming cost V 4 bases and J 7 bases, with 13 bases left between them. The CDR3 region is CASSSGGTGEKLFF. In DNA form, the CDR3 reads TGTGCCAGCAGTTCAGGAGGTACTGGTGAAAAACTGTTTTTT. Full variable domain (outside the CDR3, taken from reference TRBV27 and TRBJ1-4): EAQVTQNPRYLITVTGKKLTVTCSQNMNHEYMSWYRQDPGLGLRQIYYSMNVEVTDKGDVPEGYKVSRKEKRNFPLILESPSPNQTSLYFCASSSGGTGEKLFFGSGTQLSVL.

The chain is built from TRBV27 and TRBJ2-7; TRBD2 matches at 13 bases. Germline CDR1 MNHEY, CDR2 SMNVEV (reference sequence). V lost 2 bases, J lost 6 bases, and 4 bases stayed unmatched. The CDR3 totals 15 residues. CDR3 nucleotide sequence: TGTGCCAGCAGTTTAGGACTAGCGGGAGTGAGCGAGCAGTACTTC. Residues: CASSLGLAGVSEQYF.

This clone was seen more than once but under ten times. The J gene is TRBJ2-3, the V gene TRBV6-4; D perhaps matches TRBD2 (5 bases). The length of the CDR3 is 15 residues. Per germline, CDR1 MRHNA and CDR2 SNTAGT. Trimming cost V 4 bases and J 2 bases, with 13 bases left between them. The DNA of the CDR3 is TGTGCCAGCAGTGGAAATGAGGGTCACACAGATACGCAGTATTTT. Residues: CASSGNEGHTDTQYF.

This rearrangement joins TRBV7-2 to TRBJ1-1; 9 bases line up with TRBD1. V dropped 3 bases and J dropped 5; count of bases not matched to a gene: 4. Germline-derived CDR1 and CDR2 are SGHTA and FQGNSA. The CDR3 spans 14 residues. CDR3 residues: CASSFTGGATEAFF. The CDR3 nucleotides are TGTGCCAGCAGCTTCACAGGGGGCGCGACTGAAGCTTTCTTT.

The chain uses TRBV19 and TRBJ2-5, with TRBD1 as a possible D gene (5 bases). The germline V gene has CDR1 LNHDA and CDR2 SQIVND (reference sequence). The CDR3 is 15 residues long. V was clipped by 3 bases and J by 4 bases, with 15 bases between them. The CDR3 loop reads CASSIGQGIGETQYF. DNA for the CDR3: TGTGCCAGTAGTATTGGGCAGGGAATTGGAGAGACCCAGTACTTC.

CDR3 protein: CASSTHSFMNTEAFF. In DNA, the CDR3 is TGTGCCAGCAGCACCCACAGTTTCATGAACACTGAAGCTTTCTTT. V is TRBV7-8 and J is TRBJ1-1, with D unclear. Germline V gene data show CDR1 as SGHVS and CDR2 as FQNEAQ. The length of the CDR3 is 15 residues. V lost 5 bases and J lost 0, with 13 bases in between.

The chain employs TRBV12-3 or TRBV12-4 and TRBJ2-1, with D possibly TRBD2 on 5 matching bases. V was trimmed by 6 bases and J by 11 bases, leaving 11 bases between them. The CDR3 extends over 11 amino acids. The CDR3 spells CASSQDWKQFF. DNA for the CDR3: TGTGCCAGCAGCCAGGACTGGAAGCAGTTCTTC.

The CDR3, as DNA: TGTGCCAGCTCCACTACAGGGAGAGGGGCCAACGTCCTGACTTTC. Its protein is CASSTTGRGANVLTF. The chain links TRBV28 to TRBJ2-6; tentatively, D is TRBD1 (6 bases). The CDR3 covers 15 residues. Germline-derived CDR1 and CDR2 are MDHEN and SYDVKM. Trimming pared 8 bases from V and 4 bases from J, leaving 15 bases between. The full variable domain, in which reference TRBV28 and TRBJ2-6 provide the parts outside the CDR3, is DVKVTQSSRYLVKRTGEKVFLECVQDMDHENMFWYRQDPGLGLRLIYFSYDVKMKEKGDIPEGYSVSREKKERFSLILESASTNQTSMYLCASSTTGRGANVLTFGAGSRLTVL.

The chain joins TRBV6-2 or TRBV6-3 to TRBJ1-1, with D possibly TRBD1 on 6 matching bases. Germline CDR1 is MNHEY and CDR2 is SVGEGT. With 6 bases removed from V and 7 bases from J, the gap between germline ends came to 12 bases. The CDR3 spans 12 residues. The CDR3 is CASSRGTHEAFF. DNA for the CDR3: TGTGCCAGCAGCCGGGGGACACATGAAGCTTTCTTT.